This T cell receptor (beta chain) came from a study of T-cell reconstitution after alpha-beta-depleted transplantation in children. The CDR3 has 13 amino acids. Germline CDR1 and CDR2: SSHAT and FNYEAQ (reference sequence). Unique molecular identifiers were used to barcode this TCRbeta library. TCRdb re-called the PCR reads with MiXCR, one entry per CDR3 protein. Here the sample spans about 610,000 distinct CDR3 sequences, 10% to 13% being singletons. This clonotype has ten or more counts. At one boundary the junction diverges from the germline segment, which might be a read error. J is TRBJ2-1 and V is TRBV7-7, with D uncertain. This receptor was taken from a human donor who donated a stem cell graft to a child with acute myeloid leukemia. Specimen: PBMCs from the stem cell graft donor, collected from the stem cell graft. Here the CDR3 DNA reads TGTGCTAGCAGCGCCCGACCGGATAATGAGCAGTTCTTC. Translated, it gives CASSARPDNEQFF.